Listed here are 8 T cell receptor beta chains from one sample, sequenced in a study of blood T cell repertoires in COVID-19. TCRdb keeps only in-frame clones here, not all; method: immunoSEQ multiplex PCR. The table lists a few hundred thousand clones, approximately 90% of them singletons. Sequencing was performed on PBMCs or T cells enriched from blood (not recorded which). These receptors all come from a man younger than 40 who had recovered from COVID-19.

V gene TRBV19 combines with J gene TRBJ1-5; D call uncertain. The CDR3 spans 15 residues. V lost 3 bases, J lost 0 bases, and 9 bases lay in between. CDR1 and CDR2 (germline): LNHDA, SQIVND (reference sequence). The CDR3, as DNA: TGTGCCAGTAGTATTGAGGGTTATAGCAATCAGCCCCAGCATTTT. Protein: CASSIEGYSNQPQHF.

The rearrangement links TRBV30 to TRBJ1-2; 7 nucleotides agree with TRBD1. CDR3 length: 13 residues. Germline V gene data show CDR1 as GTSNPN and CDR2 as SVGIG (reference sequence). The J segment lost 12 bases and the V segment lost 0 bases, leaving 10 bases of the junction unmatched. The CDR3 spells CAWSVGSGGSHTF. Written as DNA, the CDR3 is TGTGCCTGGAGTGTCGGGTCAGGGGGTTCCCACACCTTC.

The gene calls are TRBV19 and TRBJ1-1, with 7 positions matching TRBD1. Losses at the gene ends were 2 bases for V and 1 base for J; bases not matched to a gene: 10. The CDR3 runs to 17 residues. Germline V gene sequence: CDR1 LNHDA, CDR2 SQIVND (reference sequence). This CDR3 reads CASSIRFLTGKNTEAFF. The CDR3 bases are TGTGCCAGTAGTATAAGGTTTTTGACAGGGAAGAACACTGAAGCTTTCTTT.

The gene calls are TRBV11-2 and TRBJ2-1; D possibly corresponds to TRBD2 (5 bases). The CDR3 totals 12 residues. The V and J ends lost 6 bases and 5 bases respectively, with 8 bases between them. The germline gives CDR1 SGHAT, CDR2 FQNNGV. CDR3 DNA sequence: TGTGCCAGCAGTTGGACTCACAATGAGCAGTTCTTC. Residues: CASSWTHNEQFF. Using reference TRBV11-2 and TRBJ2-1 for the parts outside the CDR3, the full variable domain is EAGVAQSPRYKIIEKRQSVAFWCNPISGHATLYWYQQILGQGPKLLIQFQNNGVVDDSQLPKDRFSAERLKGVDSTLKIQPAKLEDSAVYLCASSWTHNEQFFGPGTRLTVL.

This chain joins TRBV11-2 and TRBJ2-7; 8 nucleotides align to TRBD1. This CDR3 is built from 16 residues. Looked up from germline, CDR1 is SGHAT and CDR2 is FQNNGV. V lost 2 bases, J lost 2 bases, and 8 bases stayed unmatched. The CDR3 sequence: CASSLTGGKRTYEQYF. In DNA form, the CDR3 reads TGTGCCAGCAGCTTAACAGGGGGGAAAAGGACCTACGAGCAGTACTTC.

This sequence joins TRBV7-9 and TRBJ2-7; D not resolved. Germline V gives CDR1 SEHNR, CDR2 FQNEAQ (reference sequence). V gave up 0 bases and J gave up 3 bases, with 6 bases separating them. The CDR3 is made up of 13 amino acids. The CDR3 sequence is CASSLAAVYEQYF. The CDR3 DNA follows: TGTGCCAGCAGCTTAGCGGCAGTCTACGAGCAGTACTTC.

The V gene is TRBV30, the J gene TRBJ1-2, with a weak D call TRBD1 (5 bases). The V end was cut by 3 bases, the J end by 4 bases, with 21 bases between. Germline assignment: CDR1 GTSNPN and CDR2 SVGIG (reference sequence). The CDR3 length is 16 residues. CDR3 coding DNA: TGTGCCTGGAGACTGCCCGACGGTGGGGGGTTCTATGGCTACACCTTC. This translates into CAWRLPDGGGFYGYTF.

This clone has only one observation. V is TRBV24-1 and J is TRBJ2-5; 12 positions match TRBD2. This CDR3 has 16 residues. Germline V gene sequence: CDR1 KGHDR, CDR2 SFDVKD. V dropped 3 bases and J dropped 3; count of bases not matched to a gene: 4. The DNA for the CDR3 is TGTGCCACCAGTGATCCGACTAGCGGGAGCGAAGAGACCCAGTACTTC. This codes for CATSDPTSGSEETQYF.